The present entry profiles one T cell receptor (beta chain) with its context. Primed by a sample-barcoded 5' primer and a J-beta primer mix, a second PCR proceeded for about 6 to 11 cycles. In TCRdb, the 5' RACE reads were re-called with MiXCR into one record per CDR3 protein. The sample shows 650,000 to 800,000 distinct CDR3 sequences, around two fifths of them seen only once. Germline CDR1 DFQATT, CDR2 SNEGSKA (reference sequence). V lost 0 bases, J lost 6 bases, and 14 bases stayed unmatched. The CDR3 runs to 18 residues. This entry comes from a study of blood T cells in healthy people across ages.

The clonotype comes from a man aged 55 to 70 in good health. This rearrangement joins TRBV20-1 to TRBJ1-5; 10 positions agree with TRBD1. Sequencing used blood. CDR3 nucleotides: TGCAGTGCTAGAGAGACCCTCCGACAGGGGGCTCAGAGTCAGCCCCAGCATTTT. Its translation: CSARETLRQGAQSQPQHF.